The 18 T cell receptor beta chains presented below share a single source sample, sequenced in a study of blood T cell repertoires in COVID-19. TCRdb keeps only in-frame clones here, not all; method: immunoSEQ multiplex PCR. The table lists approximately 470,000 clones, approximately 85% of them singletons. Material: peripheral blood. The receptors originated from a human donor in a cohort sampled during active COVID-19.

V gene TRBV3-1 (or the pseudogene TRBV3-2) combines with J gene TRBJ2-1; 9 positions agree with TRBD2. The CDR3 has 17 residues. The junction had 9 bases not matched to a gene; V was cut back by 0 bases and J by 6 bases. From germline, CDR1 is LGHDT and CDR2 YNNKEL (reference sequence). Written as DNA, the CDR3 is TGTGCCAGCAGCCAAGATCTAGGCGCGGGAGGGCTCAATGAGCAGTTCTTC. The encoded protein is CASSQDLGAGGLNEQFF.

The chain recombines TRBV11-1 with TRBJ2-1, with 7 bases that match TRBD1. CDR1 and CDR2 from the germline V gene are SGHAT and FQDESV (reference sequence). The CDR3 contains 13 residues. V was pared by 5 bases and J by 6 bases, with 4 bases of the junction left unmatched. In nucleotides, the CDR3 is TGTGCCAGCAGCCCCGACAGGGCCAATGAGCAGTTCTTC. It specifies CASSPDRANEQFF.

This sequence joins TRBV19 and TRBJ1-3; maybe TRBD1 (6 bases). V lost 0 bases and J 4 bases, leaving 13 bases between the germline ends. There are 16 residues in the CDR3. Germline-derived CDR1 and CDR2 are LNHDA and SQIVND (reference sequence). The CDR3 DNA sequence: TGTGCCAGTAGTATAGATCCTCGGACAGCCGGAAACACCATATATTTT. Protein: CASSIDPRTAGNTIYF.

This clone appeared a few times. This chain connects TRBV24-1 to TRBJ2-3; no clear D. The germline CDR1 and CDR2 sequences are KGHDR and SFDVKD. Trimming removed 3 bases at V and 2 bases at J, with 8 bases between. This CDR3 has 14 residues. CDR3 in amino acids: CATSDTILTDTQYF. In DNA form, the CDR3 reads TGTGCCACCAGTGATACTATTCTCACAGATACGCAGTATTTT.

This clone was seen just once. The V gene is TRBV4-2, the J gene TRBJ1-2; 9 bases are shared with TRBD1. The length of the CDR3 is 18 residues. V shed 1 base and J 0 bases; nucleotides not matched to a gene: 9. CDR1 LGHNA and CDR2 YNFKEQ come from the germline V gene. CDR3 nucleotides: TGTGCCAGCAGCCAAGCATCGGGACAGGGAAATACTAACTATGGCTACACCTTC. As protein: CASSQASGQGNTNYGYTF.

V usage is TRBV11-2 and J usage is TRBJ2-2, with 7 bases aligning to TRBD2. Germline-derived CDR1 and CDR2 are SGHAT and FQNNGV. The CDR3 loop spans 17 amino acids. V dropped 5 bases and J dropped 2; count of bases not matched to a gene: 11. For the CDR3, the DNA is TGTGCCAGCAGCCCATTCCCCCTAGCGGAAAACACCGGGGAGCTGTTTTTT. It encodes CASSPFPLAENTGELFF.

This clone was seen only once. V is TRBV5-6 and J is TRBJ2-6; a possible D gene is TRBD1 (5 bases). V lost 6 bases and J 4 bases, leaving 14 bases between the germline ends. This CDR3 has 15 residues. Per the germline V gene, CDR1 is SGHDT and CDR2 is YYEEEE. The CDR3 DNA sequence: TGTGCCAGCACCTTAGGGGTAAGCGGGGCCAACGTCCTGACTTTC. As protein: CASTLGVSGANVLTF. Together with reference TRBV5-6 and TRBJ2-6, the CDR3 gives the full variable domain: DAGVTQSPTHLIKTRGQQVTLRCSPKSGHDTVSWYQQALGQGPQFIFQYYEEEERQRGNFPDRFSGHQFPNYSSELNVNALLLGDSALYLCASTLGVSGANVLTFGAGSRLTVL.

The J gene is TRBJ2-1, the V gene TRBV19, with D possibly TRBD2 on 5 matching bases. In germline, CDR1 is LNHDA, CDR2 SQIVND (reference sequence). Trimming left V 9 bases short and J 4 bases short, with 22 bases between. CDR3 length: 16 residues. In nucleotides, the CDR3 is TGTGCCAGCGGGGATAGCGACACAAAAAGTTACAATGAGCAGTTCTTC. This gives the protein CASGDSDTKSYNEQFF.

J is TRBJ1-4 and V is TRBV7-6, with 9 nucleotides matching TRBD1. V lost 5 bases, J lost 5 bases, and 3 bases stayed unmatched. The CDR3 is made up of 14 amino acids. Germline loops: CDR1 SGHVS, CDR2 FNYEAQ. The DNA for the CDR3 is TGTGCCAGCAGCCGGGGACAGGGAAATGAAAAACTGTTTTTT. It codes for CASSRGQGNEKLFF.

The chain is built from TRBV7-9 and TRBJ2-7; 8 bases are a match to TRBD2. The CDR3 is 16 residues long. From germline, CDR1 is SEHNR and CDR2 FQNEAQ (reference sequence). The J segment lost 5 bases and the V segment lost 1 base, leaving 10 bases of the junction unmatched. CDR3 loop: CASSLERGGVTNEQYF. The CDR3 bases are TGTGCCAGCAGCTTAGAACGGGGGGGAGTCACCAACGAGCAGTACTTC.

The J gene is TRBJ1-3, the V gene TRBV30; D unclear. Germline loops: CDR1 GTSNPN, CDR2 SVGIG (reference sequence). V lost 2 bases and J lost 1, with 12 bases in between. This CDR3 has 15 amino acids. In nucleotides, the CDR3 is TGTGCCTGGAGTCTTAATCCCTTTTCTGGAAACACCATATATTTT. This encodes CAWSLNPFSGNTIYF. Using reference TRBV30 and TRBJ1-3 for the parts outside the CDR3, the full variable domain is SQTIHQWPATLVQPVGSPLSLECTVEGTSNPNLYWYRQAAGRGLQLLFYSVGIGQISSEVPQNLSASRPQDRQFILSSKKLLLSDSGFYLCAWSLNPFSGNTIYFGEGSWLTVV.

V gene TRBV5-4 combines with J gene TRBJ1-1; 7 bases are a match to TRBD1. With V trimmed by 0 bases and J by 2 bases, 4 bases remained unmatched. The germline V gene has CDR1 SGHNT and CDR2 YYREEE (reference sequence). The CDR3 totals 15 residues. The CDR3: CASSLGHRGNTEAFF. Written as DNA, the CDR3 is TGTGCCAGCAGCTTGGGTCACAGGGGAAACACTGAAGCTTTCTTT.

This clone was observed a handful of times. Other nucleotide sequences in the sample specify the same CDR3. V gene TRBV5-1 combines with J gene TRBJ1-1; D unclear. This CDR3 has 13 residues. V was trimmed by 0 bases and J by 1 base, leaving 4 bases between them. Germline values: CDR1 SGHRS, CDR2 YFSETQ. This CDR3 is CASSLGGNTEAFF. The CDR3, as DNA: TGCGCCAGCAGCTTGGGCGGGAACACTGAAGCTTTCTTT.

The chain employs TRBV6-5 and TRBJ2-3; no clear D gene. The CDR3 extends over 15 amino acids. Between the trimmed V and J ends, which lost 0 bases and 1 base, there was a span of 8 bases. Looked up from germline, CDR1 is MNHEY and CDR2 is SVGAGI. The chain's CDR3 is CASSYSGEGTDTQYF. The CDR3 DNA sequence: TGTGCCAGCAGTTACTCTGGCGAGGGCACAGATACGCAGTATTTT.

The chain recombines TRBV5-1 with TRBJ1-4, with D possibly TRBD1 on 5 matching bases. The CDR3 is made up of 14 amino acids. The ends were cut back, 0 bases at V and 5 bases at J, with 8 bases in the middle. Looked up from germline, CDR1 is SGHRS and CDR2 is YFSETQ. Here the CDR3 reads CASSLAQGNEKLFF. CDR3 in DNA: TGCGCCAGCAGCTTGGCCCAGGGAAATGAAAAACTGTTTTTT.

The chain combines TRBV30 with TRBJ2-1, with a possible D match to TRBD2 (5 bases). The V gene lost 0 bases and the J gene lost 0 bases, with 15 bases spanning the gap. Germline loops: CDR1 GTSNPN, CDR2 SVGIG (reference sequence). The CDR3 is 17 residues long. Here the CDR3 DNA reads TGTGCCTGGAGTGTTTCCAAGCGGTGGAGCTCCTACAATGAGCAGTTCTTC. This codes for CAWSVSKRWSSYNEQFF. The complete variable domain, with remaining parts taken from reference TRBV30 and TRBJ2-1, reads SQTIHQWPATLVQPVGSPLSLECTVEGTSNPNLYWYRQAAGRGLQLLFYSVGIGQISSEVPQNLSASRPQDRQFILSSKKLLLSDSGFYLCAWSVSKRWSSYNEQFFGPGTRLTVL.

The chain couples TRBV5-8 to TRBJ2-7; 9 bases line up with TRBD2. The V segment lost 0 bases and the J segment 3 bases; nucleotides outside the gene matches: 1. Germline V gene data show CDR1 as SGHTS and CDR2 as YDEGEE. The CDR3 loop spans 14 amino acids. The CDR3 is CASSLGLAVYEQYF. DNA of the CDR3: TGTGCCAGCAGCTTGGGACTAGCGGTCTACGAGCAGTACTTC. Full variable domain (missing parts from reference TRBV5-8 and TRBJ2-7): EAGVTQSPTHLIKTRGQQATLRCSPISGHTSVYWYQQALGLGLQFLLWYDEGEERNRGNFPPRFSGRQFPNYSSELNVNALELEDSALYLCASSLGLAVYEQYFGPGTRLTVT.

V and J are TRBV6-8 and TRBJ2-5, with 15 bases matching TRBD2. This CDR3 has 17 residues. Germline V gene lookup returns CDR1 MNHGY and CDR2 SAAAGT. The V gene end was trimmed by 4 bases and the J gene end by 2 bases; junction bases not matched to a gene: 5. CDR3: CASSWRTSGRAQETQYF. The CDR3 region has the DNA TGTGCCAGCAGTTGGCGGACTAGCGGGAGGGCTCAAGAGACCCAGTACTTC.